The rows below give T cell receptor beta chains drawn from one sample of a study of beta chain features in type 1 diabetes. The repertoire was sequenced with immunoSEQ multiplex PCR; TCRdb's copy has only in-frame clones and lacks some. The table shows 640,000 or so clones, with over 10% occurring only once. What was sequenced was naive CD4+ T cells from blood. The receptors shown here come from a man between 18 and 29 years old with type 1 diabetes. Both conserved end residues are part of each CDR3. Size tells how often a clone was seen (once, few, many) or the class of an expanded clone, and some rows leave it out.

size	V	J	CDR3
NA	TRBV11-2	TRBJ1-2	CASSSRGPSDYGYTF
NA	TRBV28	TRBJ1-1	CASSLGTVNTEAFF
NA	TRBV7-3	TRBJ1-2	CASSVATGSGYTF
NA	TRBV30	TRBJ2-1	CALQDRALYNEQFF
NA	TRBV6-4	TRBJ2-3	CASSAQAGSTDTQYF
NA	TRBV19	TRBJ1-3	CASDRGWAHSGNTIYF
few	TRBV7-9	TRBJ1-4	CASSLAGANEKLFF
NA	TRBV25-1	TRBJ2-7	CASSDTGKPYEQYF
NA	TRBV6-1	TRBJ1-1	CASSEARQTNTEAFF
NA	TRBV28	TRBJ1-1	CASRGAEVGSTEAFF
NA	TRBV19	TRBJ2-7	CASSMRQGASYEQYF
few	TRBV27	TRBJ2-7	CASSLESGGAYEQYF
NA	TRBV6-6	TRBJ1-1	CASSPDGLNTEAFF
NA	TRBV30	TRBJ1-4	CAWSVRSDTTNEKLFF
few	TRBV5-5	TRBJ1-5	CASSGATGDSNQPQHF
few	TRBV30	TRBJ1-1	CAWNGQVSTEAFF
few	TRBV9	TRBJ2-7	CASSVGPDNSYEQYF
NA	TRBV29-1	TRBJ2-3	CSVGSASVADTQYF
few	TRBV13	TRBJ2-7	CASSSAGGSVHEQYF
NA	TRBV5-6	TRBJ1-5	CASSFYGVGQPQHF
NA	TRBV2	TRBJ2-5	CASSPGLAGVETQYF
NA	TRBV25-1	TRBJ1-6	CASSEGSSYNSPLHF
few	TRBV6-5	TRBJ2-1	CASRGSYNEQFF
few	TRBV29-1	TRBJ2-7	CSVGQGELYEQYF
few	TRBV29-1	TRBJ1-1	CSVLGAGGTEAFF
few	TRBV4-1	TRBJ2-7	CASSGGLYEQYF
few	TRBV20-1	TRBJ2-5	CSAPLQETQYF
NA	TRBV18	TRBJ1-1	CASSPTRGGTEAFF
few	TRBV9	TRBJ1-1	CASSVDGPNTEAFF
NA	TRBV9	TRBJ1-5	CASSPGTGAGDNQPQHF
few	TRBV30	TRBJ1-5	CAWSEGYNQPQHF
once	TRBV30	TRBJ2-5	CAHRETQYF
NA	TRBV5-1	TRBJ2-3	CASSLDPQGGADTQYF
few	TRBV2	TRBJ2-3	CASSEEGQGADTQYF
NA	TRBV5-4	TRBJ1-1	CASSSSIGNTEAFF
NA	TRBV7-3	TRBJ2-1	CASSPAEGNEQFF
few	TRBV5-1	TRBJ2-5	CASSLDPGPQETQYF
few	TRBV30	TRBJ1-2	CAWSSLDGNYGYTF
NA	TRBV9	TRBJ2-6	CASSVAPGTALGSGANVLTF
few	TRBV2	TRBJ1-2	CASSEQGSDYGYTF
few	TRBV11-2	TRBJ1-5	CASSLGAQHSNQPQHF
NA	TRBV6-5	TRBJ2-5	CASSYSTDTQETQYF
NA	TRBV7-2	TRBJ1-2	CASSFSGNYGYTF